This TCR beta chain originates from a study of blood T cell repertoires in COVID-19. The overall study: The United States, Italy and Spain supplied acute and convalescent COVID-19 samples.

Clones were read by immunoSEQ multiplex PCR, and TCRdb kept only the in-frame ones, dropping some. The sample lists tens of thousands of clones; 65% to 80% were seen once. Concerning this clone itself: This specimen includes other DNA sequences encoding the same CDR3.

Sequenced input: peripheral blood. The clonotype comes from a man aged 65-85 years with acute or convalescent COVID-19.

The CDR3 bases are TGTGCCAGTAGTATAGCGACAGGGGAGCTGTTTTTT. The encoded protein is CASSIATGELFF. The V call is TRBV19, the J call TRBJ2-2; D is ambiguous. V lost 1 base to trimming and J lost 8 bases, with 5 bases between them. The germline CDR1 and CDR2 sequences are LNHDA and SQIVND (reference sequence). The length of the CDR3 is 12 residues.